This T cell receptor (beta chain) was sequenced for a study of regulatory T cells in long-lasting Graves disease. Construction of the TCR beta libraries employed iRepertoire HTBI primers in conjunction with Arm-PCR of CDR3 regions. TCRdb independently ran MiXCR on the multiplex PCR reads; one entry per CDR3 protein. The data hold hundreds of thousands of distinct CDR3 sequences, with about 16% observed a single time. Noted time point: newly diagnosed GD, antithyroid drugs for less than 3 months. Extracted PBMC RNA gave rise to the TCR library. Germline V gives CDR1 SGHRS, CDR2 YFSETQ. The CDR3 extends over 16 amino acids. V gave up 0 bases and J gave up 6 bases; unmatched junction bases: 9. These sequences were also reported in another study, on T cells in Graves' hyperthyroidism and ophthalmopathy. That report notes: Among clonotypes expanded in thyroid above 0.001, most were also found in blood.

The sequencing here drew on peripheral blood mononuclear cells (PBMCs), taken at new diagnosis, from a patient treated with antithyroid drugs. This chain connects TRBV5-1 to TRBJ2-1; 7 bases are shared with TRBD2. This clonotype was sampled from a man between 18 and 35 years old with Graves disease. The DNA of the CDR3 is TGCGCCAGCAGCTTGGGCCCGAGCGGGACCATCAATGAGCAGTTCTTC. It is translated as CASSLGPSGTINEQFF.